One sample yielded the 14 T cell receptor beta chains listed below, sequenced in a study of T cells after yellow fever vaccination. Each CDR3 protein gets one entry after TCRdb re-called the 5' RACE reads with MiXCR. The sample yields fewer than 5,000 distinct CDR3 sequences, approximately 8% seen once. Sample: PBMCs, either bulk or a sorted T-cell subset (CD4+, CD8+, memory, or dextramer-sorted; not recorded which), taken 15 days after the yellow fever booster vaccination. These receptors came from a man between 25 and 39 years old who received the YFV17D yellow fever vaccine.

By sample fraction, this clonotype is medium-sized. This chain connects TRBV5-1 to TRBJ2-3, with a possible D match to TRBD2 (6 bases). This CDR3 region has 16 residues. The germline V gene has CDR1 SGHRS and CDR2 YFSETQ. The V gene lost 0 bases and the J gene lost 2 bases, with 13 bases spanning the gap. The DNA of the CDR3 is TGCGCCAGCAGCTTGGCCCCTAGCGCGTACACAGATACGCAGTATTTT. It translates to CASSLAPSAYTDTQYF. The full variable domain, rest sourced from reference TRBV5-1 and TRBJ2-3, is KAGVTQTPRYLIKTRGQQVTLSCSPISGHRSVSWYQQTPGQGLQFLFEYFSETQRNKGNFPGRFSGRQFSNSRSEMNVSTLELGDSALYLCASSLAPSAYTDTQYFGPGTRLTVL.

This clonotype was detected many times. The chain is built from TRBV29-1 and TRBJ1-5; 10 positions match TRBD1. The CDR3 is 15 amino acids. V lost 5 bases, J lost 2 bases, and 6 bases stayed unmatched. CDR1 and CDR2 (germline): SQVTM, ANQGSEA. CDR3 DNA: TGCAGCGTTTGGACAGGGGGACGGGGCAATCAGCCCCAGCATTTT. The encoded protein is CSVWTGGRGNQPQHF.

This clonotype is judged medium-sized (0.01 to 0.1%). The J gene is TRBJ2-5, the V gene TRBV20-1; D is perhaps TRBD2 (6 bases). This CDR3 is 12 amino acids long. The ends were cut back, 6 bases at V and 3 bases at J, with 11 bases in the middle. The V gene's germline CDR1 is DFQATT and CDR2 SNEGSKA (reference sequence). CDR3 coding DNA: TGCAGTGCCCACTGGGGGGAAGAGACCCAGTACTTC. Its protein product is CSAHWGEETQYF.

This clonotype was detected many times. With a much larger clone just one base away, this may be a read error. The chain links TRBV20-1 to TRBJ2-1; D is possibly TRBD2 (7 bases). Germline lookup yields CDR1 DFQATT and CDR2 SNEGSKA (reference sequence). The CDR3 totals 16 residues. CDR3 nucleotides: TGCTGTGCTAGAGACCGGGGGGCTAGCGGTAACAATGAGCAGTTCTTC. This encodes CCARDRGASGNNEQFF.

This clonotype is labeled medium-sized (0.01 to 0.1%). V is TRBV4-3 and J is TRBJ2-3; the D call may be TRBD1 or TRBD2 (5 bases each). Trimming took off 4 bases at V and 3 bases at J, with 17 bases between the two ends. Germline CDR1 LGHNA, CDR2 YSLEER. The CDR3 runs to 16 residues. The CDR3 region is CASSPQGVPGTDTQYF. In DNA, the CDR3 is TGCGCCAGCAGCCCTCAGGGCGTTCCGGGGACAGATACGCAGTATTTT.

This clonotype occurred a few times. This chain uses TRBV5-4 with TRBJ2-7; TRBD2 matches 8 bases. After removal of 0 bases from V and 6 bases from J, the junction contained 5 bases not matched to a gene. Germline V gene lookup returns CDR1 SGHNT and CDR2 YYREEE (reference sequence). The CDR3 has 14 amino acids. In nucleotides, the CDR3 is TGTGCCAGCAGCTTGGTCGGGAGGGATGGCGAGCAGTACTTC. Protein: CASSLVGRDGEQYF.

This clonotype was recorded many times. The chain carries TRBV12-3 or TRBV12-4 and TRBJ2-3; 13 bases match TRBD2. V gave up 1 base and J gave up 0 bases; unmatched junction bases: 7. The CDR3 runs to 19 residues. The CDR3 DNA reads as TGTGCCAGCAGTTTAGGGACTAGCGGGAGTCCCAAGAGCACAGATACGCAGTATTTT. Its protein is CASSLGTSGSPKSTDTQYF.

This clonotype qualifies as medium-sized. This sequence joins TRBV12-3 or TRBV12-4 and TRBJ2-3; D remains unclear. This CDR3 contains 12 residues. V dropped 6 bases and J dropped 3 bases, with 7 bases sitting between them. This CDR3 reads CASRRETDTQYF. CDR3 sequence (DNA): TGTGCCAGCAGGCGAGAGACAGATACGCAGTATTTT.

This clonotype appeared many times. This chain joins TRBV6-5 and TRBJ1-5; D uncertain. CDR3 size: 16 residues. Per the germline V gene, CDR1 is MNHEY and CDR2 is SVGAGI. Trimming left V 2 bases short and J 1 base short, with 12 bases between. The CDR3 sequence is CASSYGEQRSNQPQHF. Here the CDR3 DNA reads TGTGCCAGCAGTTACGGGGAGCAGAGGAGCAATCAGCCCCAGCATTTT.

This clonotype is labeled medium-sized (0.01 to 0.1%). V usage is TRBV12-3 or TRBV12-4 and J usage is TRBJ2-1, with D unclear. This CDR3 has 12 amino acids. The germline V and J ends were trimmed by 2 bases and 9 bases, with 8 bases remaining between them. For the CDR3, the DNA is TGTGCCAGCAGTTTACGCCTTTTTGAGCAGTTCTTC. Translated, it gives CASSLRLFEQFF.

By proportion, this clonotype is medium-sized. The chain carries TRBV20-1 and TRBJ1-1, with a weak D call TRBD1 (6 bases). V was trimmed by 3 bases and J by 7 bases, leaving 9 bases between them. This CDR3 has 11 amino acids. CDR1 is DFQATT, CDR2 SNEGSKA, per germline (reference sequence). The CDR3 loop reads CSARFRGEAFF. CDR3 bases: TGCAGTGCTAGGTTCAGGGGTGAAGCTTTCTTT.

By share, this clonotype ranks as medium-sized. This chain uses TRBV28 with TRBJ1-5; possible D gene TRBD1, 5 bases. The CDR3 sequence is 15 residues long. V dropped 8 bases and J dropped 3 bases, with 17 bases sitting between them. Germline V lookup: CDR1 MDHEN, CDR2 SYDVKM. The chain's CDR3 is CASRGAGSLNQPQHF. CDR3 DNA sequence: TGTGCCAGCCGAGGGGCCGGATCCCTCAATCAGCCCCAGCATTTT.

In this sample, this clonotype is medium-sized. The chain employs TRBV9 and TRBJ2-2; the D gene is possibly TRBD2 (7 bases). The CDR3 loop spans 17 amino acids. Per germline, CDR1 SGDLS and CDR2 YYNGEE. Between the trimmed V and J ends, which lost 1 base and 3 bases, there was a span of 16 bases. DNA for the CDR3: TGTGCCAGCAGCGTAAGGGGGAGGGCCGTGGACACCGGGGAGCTGTTTTTT. This codes for CASSVRGRAVDTGELFF.

This clonotype is classed as medium-sized (0.01 to 0.1%). V and J are TRBV6-5 and TRBJ2-2; D is unclear. Germline assignment: CDR1 MNHEY and CDR2 SVGAGI. This CDR3 is 15 amino acids long. V was trimmed by 6 bases and J by 6 bases, leaving 17 bases between them. The CDR3 region has the DNA TGTGCCAGCAGACCCACAAGGGCTCGGGCCGGGGAGCTGTTTTTT. Translation: CASRPTRARAGELFF.